Sequencing of this TCR beta chain was carried out in a study of blood T cells in healthy people across ages. The study's findings and limits: Long-lived donors exceeded aged donors in naive CD4+ cells and diversity.

As concerns this clonotype: Its matching antigen is unknown.

The CDR3 totals 13 residues. Germline loops: CDR1 MNHEY, CDR2 SVGEGT. V was clipped by 5 bases and J by 13 bases, with 19 bases between them. Using a J-beta primer mix together with a sample-barcoded 5' primer, a second PCR was run for roughly 7 to 12 cycles. TCRdb re-analysed the 5' RACE reads in MiXCR, keeping a single row per CDR3 protein. This table has about 670,000 distinct CDR3 sequences, 40% to 45% appearing once. This sequence originates from a man at least 80 years old in good health. Material for sequencing was blood. V is TRBV6-2 or TRBV6-3 and J is TRBJ2-3; the D is unclear. CDR3 DNA sequence: TGTGCCAGCAGTGAGGAATACAACAGATTTGAGTATTTT. Encoded protein: CASSEEYNRFEYF.